This T cell receptor beta chain stems from a study of blood T cell repertoires in COVID-19. About the research overall: T cells, B-cell-depleted T cells, or PBMCs supplied cDNA or gDNA.

Recovery among Cohort 3 donors was established by two negative PCRs, clearance, or symptom resolution. This clone was seen once. Germline trimming cut 3 bases from V and 2 bases from J; bases unmatched to any gene: 6. Germline lookup yields CDR1 SEHNR and CDR2 FQNEAQ (reference sequence). The CDR3 has 15 amino acids. Using immunoSEQ multiplex PCR, the repertoire was profiled, and TCRdb retains in-frame clones only, with some absent. The sample holds hundreds of thousands of clones; about 89% are singletons and the top ten take around 4%. This chain uses TRBV7-9 with TRBJ2-5; the match to TRBD2 covers 7 bases. This TCR was recovered from a woman aged 30 to 39 who had recovered from COVID-19. The specimen was PBMCs or T cells enriched from blood (not recorded which). The CDR3 loop is CASSLGGGGQETQYF. In DNA, the CDR3 is TGTGCCAGCAGCTTGGGAGGCGGGGGACAAGAGACCCAGTACTTC.